Each of the 20 T cell receptor beta chains below was sequenced from the same sample in a study of cytomegalovirus exposure and HLA in healthy donors. The primer mix had 60 Vbeta and 13 Jbeta primers. Produced via immunoSEQ multiplex PCR; TCRdb's table is partial and in-frame only. The sample table sets out about 70,000 clones. Specimen: PBMCs. The origin of the receptors is a female donor in good health and CMV-seropositive.

This rearrangement joins TRBV18 to TRBJ1-1; tentatively, D is TRBD1 (5 bases). The CDR3 is 13 residues long. CDR1 and CDR2 (germline): KGHSH, LQKENI. The ends were cut back, 3 bases at V and 5 bases at J, with 10 bases in the middle. The CDR3 nucleotides are TGTGCCAGCTCACCGGGGCTGGATACTGAAGCTTTCTTT. Residues: CASSPGLDTEAFF.

The chain links TRBV6-4 to TRBJ2-1; 11 bases are shared with TRBD1. Germline CDR1 is MRHNA and CDR2 is SNTAGT. CDR3 length: 16 residues. V lost 0 bases to trimming and J lost 7 bases; unmatched junction nucleotides: 5. The CDR3, as DNA: TGTGCCAGCAGTGACTCTGAAGGACAGGGGGCAAATGAGCAGTTCTTC. Its protein is CASSDSEGQGANEQFF.

The chain combines TRBV28 with TRBJ2-7, with D hard to call. The CDR3 contains 13 residues. The germline gives CDR1 MDHEN, CDR2 SYDVKM. The V end was cut by 6 bases, the J end by 0 bases, with 9 bases between. This CDR3 reads CASSPRHSYEQYF. The CDR3 DNA sequence: TGTGCCAGCAGCCCCAGGCACTCCTACGAGCAGTACTTC.

J is TRBJ2-3 and V is TRBV15, with 12 bases aligning to TRBD2. CDR1 is LNHNV and CDR2 is YYDKDF in the germline V gene (reference sequence). This CDR3 spans 15 amino acids. The junction had 4 bases not matched to a gene; V was cut back by 3 bases and J by 6 bases. The CDR3 region has the DNA TGTGCCACCAGCAGGGAGGGACTAGCGGGCGATACGCAGTATTTT. Translation gives CATSREGLAGDTQYF.

This chain uses TRBV19 with TRBJ1-2; 7 bases align to TRBD1. Germline V CDR1 and CDR2: LNHDA, SQIVND (reference sequence). The trim removed 6 bases at V and 4 bases at J, leaving 11 bases unmatched. There are 15 residues in the CDR3. In DNA, the CDR3 is TGTGCCAGTAGCAGACGACAGGGCACCTTCTATGGCTACACCTTC. Its protein product is CASSRRQGTFYGYTF.

The rearrangement joins TRBV29-1 to TRBJ1-1, with D perhaps matching TRBD1 (6 bases). CDR3 length equals 13 residues. V was cut by 4 bases and J by 1 base, with 10 bases left in between. Germline-derived CDR1 and CDR2 are SQVTM and ANQGSEA. In DNA form, the CDR3 reads TGCAGCGTTGCCCTCAGGGGGAACACTGAAGCTTTCTTT. This translates into CSVALRGNTEAFF.

This sequence joins TRBV29-1 and TRBJ2-7; TRBD2 matches at 10 bases. The V gene end was trimmed by 7 bases and the J gene end by 4 bases; junction bases not matched to a gene: 10. This CDR3 is built from 14 residues. Germline CDR1 is SQVTM and CDR2 is ANQGSEA. CDR3 sequence reads: CSALLAGVEYEQYF. The CDR3 DNA follows: TGCAGCGCCCTCCTAGCGGGGGTTGAGTACGAGCAGTACTTC.

V gene TRBV14 combines with J gene TRBJ2-3; D might be TRBD2 (5 bases). Germline loops: CDR1 SGHDN, CDR2 FVKESK. V was pared by 3 bases and J by 3 bases, with 7 bases between. CDR3 size: 13 residues. CDR3 loop: CASSQRRTDTQYF. Written as DNA, the CDR3 is TGTGCCAGCAGCCAGCGGAGGACAGATACGCAGTATTTT.

The J gene is TRBJ2-7, the V gene TRBV7-9, with 13 bases fitting TRBD2. The CDR3 length is 14 residues. Germline V gene sequence: CDR1 SEHNR, CDR2 FQNEAQ (reference sequence). The ends lost 8 bases at V and 0 bases at J; junction bases unmatched: 1. The CDR3 loop is CASGTSGASYEQYF. Here the CDR3 DNA reads TGTGCCAGCGGGACTAGCGGGGCCTCCTACGAGCAGTACTTC.

CDR3 protein: CASTYPSSMNTEAFF. The CDR3, as DNA: TGTGCCAGCACTTACCCCAGTAGCATGAACACTGAAGCTTTCTTT. The chain has TRBV28 and TRBJ1-1; D is undetermined. This CDR3 has 15 amino acids. Germline V gene data show CDR1 as MDHEN and CDR2 as SYDVKM. The ends were cut back, 7 bases at V and 0 bases at J, with 15 bases in the middle.

This sequence joins TRBV18 and TRBJ2-1; 7 bases fit TRBD2. This CDR3 has 13 residues. Trimming cost V 6 bases and J 9 bases; bases outside gene matches: 8. Germline values: CDR1 KGHSH, CDR2 LQKENI. CDR3 residues: CASSRRERGEQFF. In DNA, the CDR3 is TGTGCCAGCTCCCGGAGGGAGCGGGGTGAGCAGTTCTTC.

The CDR3: CASSLFKDITDTQYF. CDR3 DNA: TGCGCCAGCAGCCTTTTTAAAGACATCACAGATACGCAGTATTTT. The genes are TRBV4-1 and TRBJ2-3; D remains ambiguous. The germline V gene has CDR1 MGHRA and CDR2 YSYEKL. Trimming cost V 4 bases and J 2 bases, with 13 bases left between them. The CDR3 loop spans 15 amino acids.

This chain uses TRBV6-5 with TRBJ1-1, with 7 positions matching TRBD1. The CDR3 is 14 residues long. The ends lost 5 bases at V and 4 bases at J; junction bases unmatched: 7. Per germline, CDR1 MNHEY and CDR2 SVGAGI. As DNA, the CDR3 is TGTGCCAGCAGTCAGACAGGGAGTAGCACTGAAGCTTTCTTT. Protein: CASSQTGSSTEAFF.

This chain links TRBV4-1 with TRBJ2-7; D might be TRBD2 (7 bases). The CDR3 contains 16 residues. The V end lost 0 bases, the J end lost 2 bases, and 14 bases lay between the germline ends. In germline, CDR1 is MGHRA, CDR2 YSYEKL. The CDR3: CASSQEGGLATYEQYF. The CDR3 nucleotides read TGCGCCAGCAGCCAAGAGGGGGGGCTAGCGACCTACGAGCAGTACTTC.

The J gene is TRBJ1-1, the V gene TRBV1. TRBV1 is flagged as a pseudogene. This CDR3 has 14 amino acids. CDR3 bases: TGCACCAGCAGCCAAGATGGAACGGGCACTGAAGCTTTCTTT. Its protein product is CTSSQDGTGTEAFF.

The chain is built from TRBV30 and TRBJ1-6; D is unclear. V dropped 3 bases and J dropped 7 bases, with 10 bases sitting between them. Germline V gene lookup returns CDR1 GTSNPN and CDR2 SVGIG (reference sequence). CDR3 length equals 13 residues. CDR3 loop: CAWSSTPNSPLHF. CDR3 DNA sequence: TGTGCCTGGAGCTCTACCCCAAATTCACCCCTCCACTTT.

The chain employs TRBV4-1 and TRBJ1-4; TRBD1 matches at 8 bases. The germline V gene encodes CDR1 MGHRA and CDR2 YSYEKL. CDR3 length: 14 residues. V was clipped by 2 bases and J by 7 bases; unmatched bases: 3. The CDR3 is CASSQHRGSEKLFF. The CDR3 region has the DNA TGCGCCAGCAGCCAACACAGGGGGAGTGAAAAACTGTTTTTT.

The rearrangement links TRBV19 to TRBJ2-1; 7 bases agree with TRBD2. There are 16 residues in the CDR3. V shed 1 base, J shed 4 bases, and the junction held 7 bases outside the gene matches. Germline V CDR1 and CDR2: LNHDA, SQIVND (reference sequence). The DNA for the CDR3 is TGTGCCAGTAGTATAGCGGGAGGTAGGATGTACAATGAGCAGTTCTTC. Residues: CASSIAGGRMYNEQFF.

This chain links TRBV6-5 with TRBJ2-7, with 11 bases lining up with TRBD2. Germline values: CDR1 MNHEY, CDR2 SVGAGI. This CDR3 comprises 15 residues. Trimming removed 4 bases from V and 3 bases from J; junction bases left unmatched: 5. For the CDR3, the DNA is TGTGCCAGCAGTTCCGGGACTAGCGGTAACTACGAGCAGTACTTC. It yields the protein CASSSGTSGNYEQYF.

The genes are TRBV7-2 and TRBJ1-1; possible D gene TRBD1, 5 bases. The CDR3 totals 18 residues. The V end lost 5 bases, the J end lost 0 bases, and 22 bases lay between the germline ends. The germline gives CDR1 SGHTA, CDR2 FQGNSA. CDR3 loop: CASSPPSPATDMNTEAFF. DNA of the CDR3: TGTGCCAGCAGCCCCCCTTCCCCCGCTACGGACATGAACACTGAAGCTTTCTTT.